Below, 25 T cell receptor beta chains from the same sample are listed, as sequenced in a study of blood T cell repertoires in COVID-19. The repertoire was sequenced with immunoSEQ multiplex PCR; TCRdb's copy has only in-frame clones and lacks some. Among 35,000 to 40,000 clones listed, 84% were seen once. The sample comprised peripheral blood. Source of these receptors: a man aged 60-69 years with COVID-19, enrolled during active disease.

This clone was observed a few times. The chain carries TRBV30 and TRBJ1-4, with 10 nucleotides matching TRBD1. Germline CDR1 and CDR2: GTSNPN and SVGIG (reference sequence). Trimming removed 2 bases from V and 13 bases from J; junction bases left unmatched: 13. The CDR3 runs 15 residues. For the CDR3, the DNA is TGTGCCTGGAGTCGAGTGGGACAGGGGCAATTCGGACTGTTTTTT. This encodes CAWSRVGQGQFGLFF.

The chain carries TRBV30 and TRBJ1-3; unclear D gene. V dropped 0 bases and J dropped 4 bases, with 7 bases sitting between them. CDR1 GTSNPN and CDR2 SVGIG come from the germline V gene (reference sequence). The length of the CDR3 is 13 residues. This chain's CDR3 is CAWSVEEGNTIYF. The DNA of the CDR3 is TGTGCCTGGAGTGTAGAGGAGGGAAACACCATATATTTT.

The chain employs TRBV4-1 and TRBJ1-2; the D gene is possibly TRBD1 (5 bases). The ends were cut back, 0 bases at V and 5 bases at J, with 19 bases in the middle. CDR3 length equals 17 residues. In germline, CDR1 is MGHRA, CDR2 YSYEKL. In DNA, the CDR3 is TGCGCCAGCAGCCAAGATCAGGGAGGCCTGGAGGGTTATGGCTACACCTTC. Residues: CASSQDQGGLEGYGYTF.

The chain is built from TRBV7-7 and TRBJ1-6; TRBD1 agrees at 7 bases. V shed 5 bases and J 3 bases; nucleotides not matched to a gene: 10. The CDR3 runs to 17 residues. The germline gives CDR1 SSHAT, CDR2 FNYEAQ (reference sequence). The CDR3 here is CASSPPGQIFYNSPLHF. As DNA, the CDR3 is TGTGCCAGCAGCCCGCCGGGACAGATTTTCTATAATTCACCCCTCCACTTT.

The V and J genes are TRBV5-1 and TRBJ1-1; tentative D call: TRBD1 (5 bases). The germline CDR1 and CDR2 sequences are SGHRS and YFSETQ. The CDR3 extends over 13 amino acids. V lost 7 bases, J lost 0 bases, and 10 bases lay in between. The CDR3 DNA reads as TGCGCCAGCTCGCGGGGGGTGAACACTGAAGCTTTCTTT. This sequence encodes CASSRGVNTEAFF.

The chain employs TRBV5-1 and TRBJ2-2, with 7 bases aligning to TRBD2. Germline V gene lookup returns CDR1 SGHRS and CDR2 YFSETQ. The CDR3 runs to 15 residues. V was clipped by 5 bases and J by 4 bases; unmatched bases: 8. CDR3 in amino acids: CASRENGRSTGELFF. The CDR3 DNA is TGCGCCAGCAGAGAGAACGGGAGGAGCACCGGGGAGCTGTTTTTT.

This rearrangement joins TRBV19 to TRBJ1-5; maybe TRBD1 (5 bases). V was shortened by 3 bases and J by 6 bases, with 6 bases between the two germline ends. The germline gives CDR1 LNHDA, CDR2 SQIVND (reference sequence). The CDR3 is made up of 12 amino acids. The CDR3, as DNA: TGTGCCAGTAGTATGGGGGGTCAGCCCCAGCATTTT. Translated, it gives CASSMGGQPQHF.

The CDR3 coding sequence is TGCGCCAGCAGCCCCGGGGCAGGGGGCTACGAGCAGTACTTC. As protein: CASSPGAGGYEQYF. This sequence joins TRBV5-1 and TRBJ2-7; TRBD1 aligns across 7 bases. This CDR3 is 14 amino acids long. The trim removed 4 bases at V and 3 bases at J, leaving 7 bases unmatched. Germline CDR1 reads SGHRS; CDR2 reads YFSETQ.

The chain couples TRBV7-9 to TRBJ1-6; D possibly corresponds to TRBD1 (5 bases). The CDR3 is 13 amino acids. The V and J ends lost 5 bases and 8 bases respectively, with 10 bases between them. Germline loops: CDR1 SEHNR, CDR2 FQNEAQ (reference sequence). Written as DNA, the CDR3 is TGTGCCAGCAGCCCGACAGCCTATTCACCCCTCCACTTT. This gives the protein CASSPTAYSPLHF.

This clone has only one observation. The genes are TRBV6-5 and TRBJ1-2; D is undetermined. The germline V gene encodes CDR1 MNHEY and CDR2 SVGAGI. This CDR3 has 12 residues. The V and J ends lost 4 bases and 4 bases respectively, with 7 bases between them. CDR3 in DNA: TGTGCCAGCAGTTCAGGCGTCTATGGCTACACCTTC. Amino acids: CASSSGVYGYTF.

CDR3 sequence (DNA): TGTGCCAGCAGCCCCGTAGCAGTCAATCAGCCCCAGCATTTT. Its translation: CASSPVAVNQPQHF. The V gene is TRBV11-2, the J gene TRBJ1-5, with D unclear. This CDR3 spans 14 amino acids. Between the trimmed V and J ends, which lost 5 bases and 3 bases, there was a span of 11 bases. Germline assignment: CDR1 SGHAT and CDR2 FQNNGV.

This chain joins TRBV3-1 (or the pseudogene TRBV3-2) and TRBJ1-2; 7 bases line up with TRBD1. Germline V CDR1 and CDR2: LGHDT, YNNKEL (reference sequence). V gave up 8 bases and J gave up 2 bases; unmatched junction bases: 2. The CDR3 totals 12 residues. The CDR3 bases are TGTGCCAGCGGACAGGCGAACTATGGCTACACCTTC. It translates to CASGQANYGYTF.

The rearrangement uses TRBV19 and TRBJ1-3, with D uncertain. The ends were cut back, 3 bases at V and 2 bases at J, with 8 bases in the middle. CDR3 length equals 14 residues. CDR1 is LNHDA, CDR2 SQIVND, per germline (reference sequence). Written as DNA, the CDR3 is TGTGCCAGTAGTATTGGAGGTGCTGGAAACACCATATATTTT. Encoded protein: CASSIGGAGNTIYF. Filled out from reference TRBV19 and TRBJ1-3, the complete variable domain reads DGGITQSPKYLFRKEGQNVTLSCEQNLNHDAMYWYRQDPGQGLRLIYYSQIVNDFQKGDIAEGYSVSREKKESFPLTVTSAQKNPTAFYLCASSIGGAGNTIYFGEGSWLTVV.

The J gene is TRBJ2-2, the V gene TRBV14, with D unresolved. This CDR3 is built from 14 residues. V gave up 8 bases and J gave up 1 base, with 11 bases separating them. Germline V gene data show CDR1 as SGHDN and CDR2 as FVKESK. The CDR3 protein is CASGMGLNTGELFF. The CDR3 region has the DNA TGTGCCAGCGGCATGGGCCTGAACACCGGGGAGCTGTTTTTT.

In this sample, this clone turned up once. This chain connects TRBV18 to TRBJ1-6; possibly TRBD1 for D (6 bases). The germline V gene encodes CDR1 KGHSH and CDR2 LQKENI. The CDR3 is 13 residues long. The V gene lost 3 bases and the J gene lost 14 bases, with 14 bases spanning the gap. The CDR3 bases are TGTGCCAGCTCACCCTCTCCTACAGGGACCCTCCACTTT. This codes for CASSPSPTGTLHF.

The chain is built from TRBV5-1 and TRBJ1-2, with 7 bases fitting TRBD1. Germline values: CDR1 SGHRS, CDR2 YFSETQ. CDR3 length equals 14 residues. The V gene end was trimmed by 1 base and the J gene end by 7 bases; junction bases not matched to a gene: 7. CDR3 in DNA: TGCGCCAGCAGCTTGACAGGGGACGGAGTTGGCTACACCTTC. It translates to CASSLTGDGVGYTF.

CDR3 sequence: CASSQGHSYEQYF. The CDR3 DNA reads as TGTGCCAGCAGCCAGGGGCACTCCTACGAGCAGTACTTC. The rearrangement uses TRBV3-1 (or the pseudogene TRBV3-2) and TRBJ2-7, with a weak D call TRBD1 (5 bases). Germline V CDR1 and CDR2: LGHDT, YNNKEL (reference sequence). The CDR3 spans 13 residues. V was shortened by 3 bases and J by 0 bases, with 6 bases between the two germline ends.

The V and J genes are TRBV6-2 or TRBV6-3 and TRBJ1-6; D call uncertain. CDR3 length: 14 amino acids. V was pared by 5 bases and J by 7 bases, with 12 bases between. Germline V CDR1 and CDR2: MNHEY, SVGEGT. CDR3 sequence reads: CASSRPGYNSPLHF. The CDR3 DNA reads TGTGCCAGCAGTAGGCCGGGGTACAATTCACCCCTCCACTTT.

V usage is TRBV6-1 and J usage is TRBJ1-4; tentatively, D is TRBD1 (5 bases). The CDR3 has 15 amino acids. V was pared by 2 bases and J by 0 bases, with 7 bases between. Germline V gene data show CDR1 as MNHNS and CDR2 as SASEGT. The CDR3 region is CASSERGPTNEKLFF. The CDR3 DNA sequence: TGTGCCAGCAGTGAAAGGGGTCCAACTAATGAAAAACTGTTTTTT.

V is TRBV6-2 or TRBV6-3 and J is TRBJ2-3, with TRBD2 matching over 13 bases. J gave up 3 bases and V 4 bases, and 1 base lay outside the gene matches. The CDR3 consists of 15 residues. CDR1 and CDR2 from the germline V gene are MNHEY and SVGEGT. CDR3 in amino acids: CASSSLAGGTDTQYF. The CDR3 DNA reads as TGTGCCAGCAGTTCACTAGCGGGAGGGACAGATACGCAGTATTTT.

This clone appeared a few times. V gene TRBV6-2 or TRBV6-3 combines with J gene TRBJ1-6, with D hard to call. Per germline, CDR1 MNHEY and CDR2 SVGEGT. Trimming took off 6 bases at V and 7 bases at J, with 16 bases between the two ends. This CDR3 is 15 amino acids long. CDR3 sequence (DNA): TGTGCCAGCAGCTCGAGTCAGGTGAAGAATTCACCCCTCCACTTT. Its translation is CASSSSQVKNSPLHF.

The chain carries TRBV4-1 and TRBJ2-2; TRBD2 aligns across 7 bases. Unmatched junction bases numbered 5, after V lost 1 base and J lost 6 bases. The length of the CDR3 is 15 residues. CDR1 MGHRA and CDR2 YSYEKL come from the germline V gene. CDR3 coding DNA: TGCGCCAGCAGCCAAGGGATCGGGGGGTCCGGGGAGCTGTTTTTT. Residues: CASSQGIGGSGELFF.

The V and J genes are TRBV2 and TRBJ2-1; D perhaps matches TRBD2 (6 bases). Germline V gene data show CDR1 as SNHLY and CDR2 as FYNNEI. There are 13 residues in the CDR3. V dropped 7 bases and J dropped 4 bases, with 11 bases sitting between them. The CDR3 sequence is CASTRDHYNEQFF. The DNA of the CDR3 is TGTGCCAGCACGCGGGATCATTACAATGAGCAGTTCTTC.

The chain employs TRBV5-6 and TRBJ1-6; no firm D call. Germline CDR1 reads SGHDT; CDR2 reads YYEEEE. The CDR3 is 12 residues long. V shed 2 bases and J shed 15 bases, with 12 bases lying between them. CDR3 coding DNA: TGTGCCAGCAGCTTAAACCGCCAGGACCTCCACTTT. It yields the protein CASSLNRQDLHF.

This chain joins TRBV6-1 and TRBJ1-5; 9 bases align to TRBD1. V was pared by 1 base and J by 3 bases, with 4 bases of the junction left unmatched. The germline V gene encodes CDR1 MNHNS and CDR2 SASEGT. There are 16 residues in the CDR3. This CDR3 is CASSEVGTGLNQPQHF. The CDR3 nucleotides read TGTGCCAGCAGTGAAGTCGGGACAGGGCTCAATCAGCCCCAGCATTTT.